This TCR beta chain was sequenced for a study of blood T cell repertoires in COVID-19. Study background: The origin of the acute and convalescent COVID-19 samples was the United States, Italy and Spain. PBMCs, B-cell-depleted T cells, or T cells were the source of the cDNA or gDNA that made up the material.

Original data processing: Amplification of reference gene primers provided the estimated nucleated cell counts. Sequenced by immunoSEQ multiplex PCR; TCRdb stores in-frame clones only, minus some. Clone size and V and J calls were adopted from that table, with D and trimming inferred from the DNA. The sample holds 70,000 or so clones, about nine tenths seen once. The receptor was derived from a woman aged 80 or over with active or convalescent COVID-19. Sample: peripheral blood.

The CDR3 DNA sequence: TGTGCCAGCAGCTTGAGACAGGGGAATTTTAAGGGTGGCTACACCTTC. Protein: CASSLRQGNFKGGYTF. The chain employs TRBV7-2 and TRBJ1-2, with 8 bases identical to TRBD1. Germline CDR1 and CDR2: SGHTA and FQGNSA. The CDR3 sequence is 16 residues long. V shed 3 bases and J 7 bases; nucleotides not matched to a gene: 13.